These T cell receptor beta chains were read from a single sample in a study of T cells in Graves' hyperthyroidism and ophthalmopathy. TCRdb fed the multiplex PCR reads into MiXCR, producing one record per CDR3 protein. In the table there are around 350,000 distinct CDR3 sequences, 19% of which are singletons. Sequencing input: blood. Source of these receptors: a woman aged 18-35 years with Graves' hyperthyroidism. Both conserved end residues are part of each CDR3. The order of the fields is clone size, V gene, J gene, D gene, CDR3 DNA, CDR3 protein. The D gene is left open where the match is weak. Part of the rows lack a size; the others show once, few, many or a class for expanded clones.

many	TRBV10-3	TRBJ1-1	NA	TGTGCCATCTGTGAGGGGAACACTGAAGCTTTCTTT	CAICEGNTEAFF
few	TRBV5-6	TRBJ2-7	TRBD2	TGTGCCAGCAGGCATAGACTAGCGGGGGCCTCCTACGAGCAGTACTTC	CASRHRLAGASYEQYF
many	TRBV6-5	TRBJ1-2	TRBD1	TGTGCCAGCAGTTACCTACAGGGGAATGGCTACACCTTC	CASSYLQGNGYTF
many	TRBV30	TRBJ2-5	TRBD2	TGTGCCTGGAGTGAGGCTAGCGGGACCCAGTACTTC	CAWSEASGTQYF
NA	TRBV5-1	TRBJ2-2	NA	TGCGCCAGCAGCTTGGTTGGGGCCGTCGTAGGGGAGCTGTTTTTT	CASSLVGAVVGELFF
NA	TRBV18	TRBJ1-5	NA	TGTGCCAGCTCACCAAGGGAGGGGTTATTTGATCAGCCCCAGCATTTT	CASSPREGLFDQPQHF
NA	TRBV6-1	TRBJ1-5	NA	TGTGCCAGCAAAGACCGGGGAGAGTACAATCAGCCCCAGCATTTT	CASKDRGEYNQPQHF
many	TRBV30	TRBJ1-5	NA	TGTGCCTGGAGTTCGGGGAAGCCCCAGCATTTT	CAWSSGKPQHF
NA	TRBV29-1	TRBJ2-7	TRBD1	TGCAGCGTTTACAGGGACAGATTCCTCTTC	CSVYRDRFLF
many	TRBV20-1	TRBJ1-1	NA	TGCAGTGCTAGAGAGCGGTTGTCAGCTGAAGCTTTCTTT	CSARERLSAEAFF
many	TRBV12-3/TRBV12-4	TRBJ1-6	NA	TGTGCCAGCAGTTTAGAGACGGGTAATTCACCCCTCCACTTT	CASSLETGNSPLHF
many	TRBV18	TRBJ1-1	NA	TGTGCCAGCTCACTAAAGCAGGGACAAATCTTT	CASSLKQGQIF
NA	TRBV28	TRBJ1-1	NA	TGTGCCAGCAGTTTACCAGTACGGGGCCAAGGAAAAGCTTTCTTT	CASSLPVRGQGKAFF
many	TRBV30	TRBJ2-7	TRBD1	TGTGCCTGGAGTCAGGGGACAGGCCGTTTAGAGCAGTACTTC	CAWSQGTGRLEQYF
many	TRBV24-1	TRBJ2-2	NA	TGTGCCACCAGTGATGCCTGGACTTCCACCGGGGAGCTGTTTTTT	CATSDAWTSTGELFF
many	TRBV30	TRBJ1-1	NA	TGTGCCTGGAGTCCTAAACCATCGCGGGCTGAAGCTTTCTTT	CAWSPKPSRAEAFF